This entry describes one T cell receptor (beta chain). Its antigen is currently not known. Per-base quality was not reported, and no clone a single base away is much larger than it. This entry comes from a study of blood T cell repertoires in COVID-19 (dated by TCRdb to 2018 to 2020). Background on the whole study: The collaborator samples originated in the United States, Italy and Spain and spanned the acute and convalescent phases of COVID-19. Subjects who had been exposed to COVID-19, were actively infected with it, or had recovered from it provided the deeply sampled blood TCRbeta repertoires that made up the dataset. The prospective study material was composed of cDNA or gDNA derived from T cells, B-cell-depleted T cells, or PBMCs. A freely available public database, intended as a resource for researchers studying the immune response to SARS-CoV-2, is where the repertoires were released. Nearly every sample came with metadata listing a de-identified subject ID, COVID-19 status, age in years and sex. Samples were obtained from the ongoing ImmuneRACE study (first 160 participants) and from 1,000 to 1,500 subjects provided by 6 global collaborators. HLA class I and class II types, where available, came from metadata supplied by the sample provider rather than from assay-based typing.

The collaborating institutions used their own protocols to collect whole blood in K2EDTA tubes. Collaborator samples were shipped for TCRbeta analysis as frozen whole blood, isolated PBMCs, or DNA extracted from either sample type. Broader findings and caveats from the paper: The quantity of clinical and demographic metadata differed by source and by participant and was supplied without curation.

TCRbeta CDR3 regions were amplified from genomic DNA using the immunoSEQ Assay, a bias-controlled multiplex PCR. Under the source paper's analysis protocol: The number of nucleated cells in each sample was estimated by amplification of reference gene primers within the assay. To quantify the absolute abundance of each unique TCRbeta CDR3 rearrangement, sequence reads were collapsed and filtered. For each sample, productive Simpson clonality was calculated by taking the square root of Simpson's diversity index across productive rearrangements. As stored in TCRdb, this immuneACCESS dataset retains in-frame rearrangements with V and J assigned. A fraction of the clones does not appear; measured against another copy, unresolved V genes explain less than half of the discrepancy, and the remainder lacks a known reason. D and trimming come from the DNA, and the V and J calls and clone size come from that table. Within this sample are 70,000 to 85,000 clones, with approximately 81% of them counted one time only. The top ten hold about 14% of the sample.

The germline V gene gives CDR1 as SGHTA and CDR2 as FQGNSA. The CDR3 covers 16 residues, taking in both the cysteine and the phenylalanine. The read is trimmed to its CDR3 DNA, 48 bases read in frame from base 1. The V end loses 1 base and the J end loses 6 bases, and a stretch of 15 bases separates them. Sequencing input: peripheral blood. This clonotype originated in an elderly woman with acute or convalescent COVID-19. The chain uses TRBV7-2 and TRBJ2-2; TRBD2 could be the D gene, as 6 bases match. The CDR3 corresponds to CASSLVRGSGSGELFF. The DNA sequence is given as TGTGCCAGCAGCTTAGTACGGGGGAGCGGTTCCGGGGAGCTGTTTTTT.